This section outlines one T cell receptor beta chain sequence together with its context. The data originate from a study of blood T cell repertoires in COVID-19. About the research overall: Both acute and convalescent COVID-19 samples were obtained from the United States, Italy and Spain.

In the study's own analysis: How many nucleated cells were present was estimated from reference gene primer amplification. Sequencing used immunoSEQ multiplex PCR; TCRdb keeps in-frame clones, though not all of them. V and J calls and clone size are given by that table; D and trimming were obtained from the DNA. The profile shows roughly 120,000 clones, less than 85% of them singletons. Sequenced material: peripheral blood. The clonotype originates from a woman in her sixties with acute or convalescent COVID-19.

The CDR3 DNA sequence: TGTGCCAGCAGTCAAAACAGGGGGACCCAGTACTTC. This encodes CASSQNRGTQYF. The chain links TRBV12-3 or TRBV12-4 to TRBJ2-5, with TRBD1 identical over 7 bases. J gave up 7 bases and V 5 bases, and 4 bases lay outside the gene matches. This CDR3 contains 12 residues.